This T cell receptor (beta chain) was recovered during a study of shared clonotypes between healthy human individuals. In its sample, this clone was seen once. The antigen remains unidentified. The CDR3 contains 17 residues. Deletions cut 1 base from V and 0 bases from J, with 14 bases between. Germline assignment: CDR1 KGHSH and CDR2 LQKENI. All the donors were Caucasian adults who lived in Nashville, Tennessee. Memory CD4+ cells were the fraction left after CD45RA+ naive selection. Method: immunoSEQ multiplex PCR; TCRdb's copy keeps in-frame clones and lacks some. This table holds a few million clones, almost 96% found once. Whole-study results and caveats: Generally, naive subsets came out with larger estimated richness than memory subsets.

This receptor was identified in a man between 18 and 35 years old in good health. V is TRBV18 and J is TRBJ2-3, with D possibly matching TRBD2 (5 bases). Sequencing used naive CD4+ T cells sorted from blood. Specified subset: CD45RA+ positively selected. The chain's CDR3 is CASSPLSGYFSTDTQYF. The CDR3 DNA reads as TGTGCCAGCTCACCACTCAGCGGATACTTTAGCACAGATACGCAGTATTTT.